This record looks at one TCR beta chain sequence and its context. The antigen this receptor binds is unknown. No much larger clone exists at a distance of one base, and base qualities are not known. The data were obtained in a study of radiotherapy plus CTLA-4 blockade in lung cancer (dated by TCRdb to 2016 to 2018). General notes on the study: Among the enrolled patients, about 19% had an objective response, and around 31% reached disease control.

What the study reported, not specific to this receptor: After treatment with radiotherapy and ipilimumab, TCR clones that originated in tumors expanded in peripheral blood. Early dynamic changes in blood T cell clones, together with increased serum interferon-beta after radiation, were reported as the strongest predictors of response.

The germline V gene specifies SGHRS as CDR1 and YFSETQ as CDR2. Its CDR3 holds 15 amino acids, cysteine through phenylalanine. The kept DNA is CDR3 alone, 45 bases in frame from the first base. V is clipped by 6 bases and J by 2 bases, and the sequence between their germline boundaries is 16 bases long. The study tested focal radiation therapy combined with CTLA-4 blockade (ipilimumab) in patients with chemo-refractory metastatic non-small-cell lung cancer. Libraries were built with the immunoSEQ multiplex PCR assay. Imported from immuneACCESS, the table was reduced by TCRdb to in-frame sequences with V and J called. These copies leave out some clones; in studies compared against another copy, an unresolved V gene accounts for under half, and the cause of the remainder is not known. The sample contains some 100,000 clones, roughly 74% of them found a single time. The ten biggest clones cover around 4.8% of the sample.

The specimen comprised peripheral blood, sampled from a patient treated with radiotherapy plus ipilimumab. This TCR derives from a human donor with non-small cell lung cancer who had a partial response to radiotherapy plus ipilimumab. The sequence is built from TRBV5-1 and TRBJ2-3, and the D gene may be TRBD2, 5 bases matching. The nucleotide sequence is TGCGCCAGCAAGCCCAGGTCTAGCCCCACAGATACGCAGTATTTT. This is translated as CASKPRSSPTDTQYF.